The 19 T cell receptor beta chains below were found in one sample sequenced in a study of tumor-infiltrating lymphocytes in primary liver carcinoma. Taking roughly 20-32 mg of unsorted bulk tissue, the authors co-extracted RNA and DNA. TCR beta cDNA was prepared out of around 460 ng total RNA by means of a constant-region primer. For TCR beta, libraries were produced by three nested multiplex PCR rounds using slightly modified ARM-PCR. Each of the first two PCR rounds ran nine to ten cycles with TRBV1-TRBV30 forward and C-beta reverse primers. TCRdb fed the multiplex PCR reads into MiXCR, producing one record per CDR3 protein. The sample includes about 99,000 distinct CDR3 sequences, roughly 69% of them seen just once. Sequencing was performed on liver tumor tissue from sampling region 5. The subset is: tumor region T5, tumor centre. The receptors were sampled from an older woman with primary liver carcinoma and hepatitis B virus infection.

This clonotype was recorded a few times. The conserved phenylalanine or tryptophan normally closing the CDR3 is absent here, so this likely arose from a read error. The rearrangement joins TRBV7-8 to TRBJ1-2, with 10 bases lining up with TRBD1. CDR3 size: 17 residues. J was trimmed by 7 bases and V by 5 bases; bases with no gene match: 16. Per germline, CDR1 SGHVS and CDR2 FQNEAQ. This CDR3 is CASSNRDRGLGIGGYTI. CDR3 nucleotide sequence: TGTGCCAGCAGCAACCGGGACAGGGGACTAGGTATAGGTGGCTACACCATC.

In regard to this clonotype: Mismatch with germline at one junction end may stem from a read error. The CDR3: CASSLGPGNGHTF. As DNA, the CDR3 is TGCGCCAGCAGCTTGGGACCTGGGAATGGCCACACCTTC. The chain is built from TRBV5-1 and TRBJ1-2; D not certain. This CDR3 has 13 residues. Per germline, CDR1 SGHRS and CDR2 YFSETQ.

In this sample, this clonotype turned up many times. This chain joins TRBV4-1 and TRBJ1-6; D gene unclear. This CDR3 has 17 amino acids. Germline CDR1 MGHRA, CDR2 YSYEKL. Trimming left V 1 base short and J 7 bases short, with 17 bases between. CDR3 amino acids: CASSQVPRGLMNSPLHF. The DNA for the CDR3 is TGCGCCAGCAGCCAAGTCCCCCGCGGACTGATGAATTCACCCCTCCACTTT.

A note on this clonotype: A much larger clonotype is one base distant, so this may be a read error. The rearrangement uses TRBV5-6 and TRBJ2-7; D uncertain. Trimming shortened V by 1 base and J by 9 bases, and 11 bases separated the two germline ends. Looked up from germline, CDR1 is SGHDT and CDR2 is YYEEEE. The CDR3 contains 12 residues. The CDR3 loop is CASSLREVRQYF. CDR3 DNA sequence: TGTGCCAGCAGCTTGCGTGAAGTCCGGCAGTACTTC.

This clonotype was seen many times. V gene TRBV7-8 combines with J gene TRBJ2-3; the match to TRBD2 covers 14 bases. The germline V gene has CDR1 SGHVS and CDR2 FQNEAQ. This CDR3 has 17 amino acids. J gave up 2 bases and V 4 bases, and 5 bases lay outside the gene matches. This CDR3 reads CASSSRTSGRTTDTQYF. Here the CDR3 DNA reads TGTGCCAGCAGCTCTCGGACTAGCGGGAGGACCACAGATACGCAGTATTTT.

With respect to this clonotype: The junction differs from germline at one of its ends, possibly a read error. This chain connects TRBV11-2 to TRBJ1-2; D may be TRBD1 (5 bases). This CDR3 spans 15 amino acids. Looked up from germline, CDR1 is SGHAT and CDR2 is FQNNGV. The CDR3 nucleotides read TGTGGCAGCAGCTTTAGGGAATGGGGCGGCTATGGCTACACCTTC. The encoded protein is CGSSFREWGGYGYTF.

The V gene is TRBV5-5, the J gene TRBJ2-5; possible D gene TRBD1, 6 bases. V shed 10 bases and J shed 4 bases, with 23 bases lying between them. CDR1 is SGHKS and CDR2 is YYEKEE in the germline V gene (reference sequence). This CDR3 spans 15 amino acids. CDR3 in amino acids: CAGSLGATGRETQYF. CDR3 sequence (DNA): TGTGCCGGTAGCTTGGGGGCTACGGGGCGAGAGACCCAGTACTTC.

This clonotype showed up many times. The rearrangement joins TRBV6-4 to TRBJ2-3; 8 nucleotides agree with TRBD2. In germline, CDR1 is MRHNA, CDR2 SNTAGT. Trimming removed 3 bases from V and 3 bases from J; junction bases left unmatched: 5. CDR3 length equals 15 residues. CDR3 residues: CASSDLAGSTDTQYF. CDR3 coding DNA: TGTGCCAGCAGTGATTTAGCGGGAAGTACAGATACGCAGTATTTT.

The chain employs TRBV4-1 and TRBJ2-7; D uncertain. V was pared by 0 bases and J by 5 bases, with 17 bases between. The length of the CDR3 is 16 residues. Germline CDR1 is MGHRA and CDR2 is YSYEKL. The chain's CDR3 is CASSQDVGRESDEQYF. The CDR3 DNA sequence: TGCGCCAGCAGCCAAGATGTAGGGCGAGAGTCCGACGAGCAGTACTTC.

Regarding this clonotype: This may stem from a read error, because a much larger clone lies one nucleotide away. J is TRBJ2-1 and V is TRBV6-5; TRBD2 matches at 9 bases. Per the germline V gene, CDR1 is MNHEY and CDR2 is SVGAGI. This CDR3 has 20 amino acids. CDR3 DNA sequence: TGTGCCAGCAGTCCACGAACTAGCGGGTCTTTGGTGAGCTCCTACGATGAGCAGTTCTTC. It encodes CASSPRTSGSLVSSYDEQFF.

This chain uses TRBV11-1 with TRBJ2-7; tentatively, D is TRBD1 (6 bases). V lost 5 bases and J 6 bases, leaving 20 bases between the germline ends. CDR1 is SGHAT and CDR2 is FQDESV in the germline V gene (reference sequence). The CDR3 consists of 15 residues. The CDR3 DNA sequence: TGTGCCAGCAGCCCGTGGACAGCAGGATTACGCGAGCAGTACTTC. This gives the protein CASSPWTAGLREQYF. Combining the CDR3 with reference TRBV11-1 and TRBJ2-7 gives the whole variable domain EAEVAQSPRYKITEKSQAVAFWCDPISGHATLYWYRQILGQGPELLVQFQDESVVDDSQLPKDRFSAERLKGVDSTLKIQPAELGDSAMYLCASSPWTAGLREQYFGPGTRLTVT.

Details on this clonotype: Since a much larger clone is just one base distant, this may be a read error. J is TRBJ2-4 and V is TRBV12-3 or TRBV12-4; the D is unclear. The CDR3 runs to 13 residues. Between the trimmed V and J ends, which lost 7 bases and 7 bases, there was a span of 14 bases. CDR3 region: CASTQNRWNIQYF. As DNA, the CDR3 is TGTGCCAGCACTCAAAATAGGTGGAACATTCAGTACTTC.

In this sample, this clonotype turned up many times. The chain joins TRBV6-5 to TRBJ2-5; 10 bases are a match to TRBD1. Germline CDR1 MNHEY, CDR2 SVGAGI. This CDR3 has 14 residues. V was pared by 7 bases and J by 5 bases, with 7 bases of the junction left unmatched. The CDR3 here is CASTQTGGQETQYF. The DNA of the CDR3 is TGTGCCAGCACCCAGACAGGGGGCCAGGAGACCCAGTACTTC.

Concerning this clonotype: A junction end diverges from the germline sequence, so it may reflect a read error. CDR3 residues: CACSIGPGLFLF. In DNA, the CDR3 is TGTGCATGTTCAATCGGACCTGGTTTGTTTCTCTTC. The rearrangement joins TRBV6-5 to TRBJ1-2; no definite D call. Germline CDR1 is MNHEY and CDR2 is SVGAGI. The CDR3 sequence is 12 residues long.

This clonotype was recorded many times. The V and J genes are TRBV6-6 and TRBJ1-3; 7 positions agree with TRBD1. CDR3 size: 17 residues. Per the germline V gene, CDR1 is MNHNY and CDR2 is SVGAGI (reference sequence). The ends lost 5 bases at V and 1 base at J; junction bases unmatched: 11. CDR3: CASSTGDSPASGNTIYF. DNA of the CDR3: TGTGCCAGCAGTACAGGGGACTCACCGGCGTCTGGAAACACCATATATTTT.

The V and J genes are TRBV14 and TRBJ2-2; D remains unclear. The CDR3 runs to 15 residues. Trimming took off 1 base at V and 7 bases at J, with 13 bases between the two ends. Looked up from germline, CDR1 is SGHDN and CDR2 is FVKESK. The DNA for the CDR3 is TGTGCCAGCAGCCAAGGTTTGGGGTACATCGGGGAGCTGTTTTTT. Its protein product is CASSQGLGYIGELFF. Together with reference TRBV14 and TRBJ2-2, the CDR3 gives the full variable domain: EAGVTQFPSHSVIEKGQTVTLRCDPISGHDNLYWYRRVMGKEIKFLLHFVKESKQDESGMPNNRFLAERTGGTYSTLKVQPAELEDSGVYFCASSQGLGYIGELFFGEGSRLTVL.

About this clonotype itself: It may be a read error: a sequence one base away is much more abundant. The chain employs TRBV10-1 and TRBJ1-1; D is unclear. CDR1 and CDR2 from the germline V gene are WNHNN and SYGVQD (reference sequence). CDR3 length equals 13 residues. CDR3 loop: CAGSEDSNTEAFF. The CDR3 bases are TGCGCCGGCAGTGAAGACTCGAACACTGAAGCTTTCTTT.

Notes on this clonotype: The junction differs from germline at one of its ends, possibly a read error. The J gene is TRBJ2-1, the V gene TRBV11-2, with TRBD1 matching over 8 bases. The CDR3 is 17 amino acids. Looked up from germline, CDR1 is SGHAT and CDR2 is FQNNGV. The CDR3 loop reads CVSSITHRQGYRGEQFF. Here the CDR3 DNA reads TGTGTCAGCAGCATAACCCACAGACAGGGGTACAGGGGTGAGCAGTTCTTC.

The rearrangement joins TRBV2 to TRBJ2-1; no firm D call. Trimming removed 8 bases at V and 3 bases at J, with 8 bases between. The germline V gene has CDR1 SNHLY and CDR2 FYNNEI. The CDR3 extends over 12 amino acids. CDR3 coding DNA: TGTGCCAGCGGGATCTACTACAATGAGCAGTTCTTC. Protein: CASGIYYNEQFF.